This T cell receptor beta chain emerged from a study of blood T cell repertoires in COVID-19. Whole-study context: T cells, B-cell-depleted T cells, or PBMCs supplied cDNA or gDNA.

Participant reports of clinical history set cohort assignment. For recovered donors of Cohort 3, there were two negative PCRs, clearance, or symptom resolution. This CDR3 has 16 amino acids. Germline CDR1 and CDR2: SGHAT and FQNNGV. Trimming took 3 bases from V and 3 from J, leaving 15 bases between them. Only in-frame clones appear in the TCRdb table, and some are missing; sequencing was by immunoSEQ multiplex PCR. The table has fewer than 300,000 clones, about 93% seen once; the top ten hold roughly 1.1%. This rearrangement joins TRBV11-2 to TRBJ2-1; tentative D call: TRBD1 (7 bases). The clonotype was recovered from a woman in her twenties or thirties who had recovered from COVID-19. Sequences were obtained from PBMCs or T cells enriched from blood (not recorded which). The CDR3, as DNA: TGTGCCAGCAGCTTCAGGGGGGTCTTACACTACAATGAGCAGTTCTTC. Its translation is CASSFRGVLHYNEQFF.